The rows below give T cell receptor beta chains drawn from one sample of a study of radiation and T cells in renal cell carcinoma. The assay was immunoSEQ multiplex PCR, and TCRdb's table has in-frame clones only and misses some. The sample holds about 59,000 clones, just under 80% seen once. Specimen: blood, collected from a patient whose treatment included radiotherapy and nephrectomy. These TCRs come from a man between 60 and 70 years old with renal cell carcinoma. Each CDR3 is given with its conserved first and last residue. Fields, in order: D gene, V gene, clone size, J gene, CDR3 DNA, CDR3 protein. A D gene is named only where the DNA matches it firmly. Only some rows state a clone size, as once, few, many or a class for expanded clones.

TRBD2	TRBV28	NA	TRBJ2-1	TGTGCCAGCAGCCTTAGCGGGAATGAGCAGTTCTTC	CASSLSGNEQFF
NA	TRBV6-6	NA	TRBJ2-3	TGTGCCACCTCGCCGGGGTACGGTCTAGATACGCAGTATTTT	CATSPGYGLDTQYF
NA	TRBV9	NA	TRBJ2-3	TGTGCCAGCAGCGTAGGAAGCAGTCCAGATACGCAGTATTTT	CASSVGSSPDTQYF
NA	TRBV4-3	NA	TRBJ2-7	TGCGCCAGCAGCCAGGAACCGGGTGAGCAGTACTTC	CASSQEPGEQYF
NA	TRBV7-9	NA	TRBJ2-3	TGTGCCAGCAGCTTTCGAGAGGGGACAGATACGCAGTATTTT	CASSFREGTDTQYF
NA	TRBV30	NA	TRBJ1-1	TGTGCCTGGAAGGCCTACACTGAAGCTTTCTTT	CAWKAYTEAFF
TRBD1	TRBV30	many	TRBJ2-2	TGTGCCTGGGGTCGGGACAGCTATAACACCGGGGAGCTGTTTTTT	CAWGRDSYNTGELFF
NA	TRBV18	NA	TRBJ1-3	TGTGCCAGCTCACCCCCTTGGGAGTCCTCTGGAAACACCATATATTTT	CASSPPWESSGNTIYF
TRBD1	TRBV5-1	NA	TRBJ1-1	TGCGCCAGCAGCATCACCACAGGGGCGGGCACTGAAGCTTTCTTT	CASSITTGAGTEAFF
TRBD1	TRBV11-3	NA	TRBJ2-1	TGTGCCAGCAGCTTAAGGGGGCAGAACAATGAGCAGTTCTTC	CASSLRGQNNEQFF
TRBD1	TRBV7-9	NA	TRBJ1-4	TGTGCCAGCAGCTTCCGGGACAGGCCCGTTCGAGGCGAAAAACTGTTTTTT	CASSFRDRPVRGEKLFF
TRBD1	TRBV5-1	NA	TRBJ1-1	TGCGCCAGCAGGTTGGACAGGGTGGGCACTGAAGCTTTCTTT	CASRLDRVGTEAFF
NA	TRBV25-1	once	TRBJ2-2	TGTGCCAGCACCGGGGTCACCGGGGAGCTGTTTTTT	CASTGVTGELFF
TRBD1	TRBV5-6	NA	TRBJ1-6	TGTGCCAGCAGCCCTGGGGACAGCTCCTATAATTCACCCCTCCACTTT	CASSPGDSSYNSPLHF
NA	TRBV7-7	NA	TRBJ2-2	TGTGCCAGCAGCTTAAGACTTGGCGGGGAGCTGTTTTTT	CASSLRLGGELFF
NA	TRBV5-6	NA	TRBJ1-1	TGTGCCAGCAGCTTCCAGAGGGGCGAAGCTTTCTTT	CASSFQRGEAFF
NA	TRBV27	NA	TRBJ1-1	TGTGCCAGCAGTCCCCTGGGACGGACGAACACTGAAGCTTTCTTT	CASSPLGRTNTEAFF
NA	TRBV29-1	once	TRBJ1-3	TGCAGCGTCTTAGAAACCCGTGGAAACACCATATATTTT	CSVLETRGNTIYF
TRBD2	TRBV2	NA	TRBJ2-3	TGTGCCAGCGGACTAGCGGGAGTAGCAGATACGCAGTATTTT	CASGLAGVADTQYF
NA	TRBV30	NA	TRBJ1-1	TGTGCCTGGACCATTTCAGGGGTTACTGAAGCTTTCTTT	CAWTISGVTEAFF
TRBD2	TRBV9	NA	TRBJ2-1	TGTGCCAGCAGCGCCCAGCGGGGGGACAATGAGCAGTTCTTC	CASSAQRGDNEQFF
NA	TRBV6-5	few	TRBJ1-1	TGTGCCAGCAGTTACGGACCCGGAGACACTGAAGCTTTCTTT	CASSYGPGDTEAFF
NA	TRBV4-3	few	TRBJ1-2	TGCGCCAGCAGCCAAGATACCGGCGCCTATGGCTACACCTTC	CASSQDTGAYGYTF
TRBD1	TRBV19	few	TRBJ2-2	TGTGCCAGTAGTATTCTCCAGGGGGCTCCCGGGGAGCTGTTTTTT	CASSILQGAPGELFF
TRBD1	TRBV6-1	few	TRBJ1-1	TGTGCCAGCAGTGAGCTAGGGGGCGCGAAGAACACTGAAGCTTTCTTT	CASSELGGAKNTEAFF
TRBD1	TRBV18	NA	TRBJ1-1	TGTGCCAGCTCACCACCGGCCAGGGGGGTGGCTGAAGCTTTCTTT	CASSPPARGVAEAFF
TRBD1	TRBV14	NA	TRBJ1-1	TGTGCCAGCAGCCGTAGGGGGCTTGAAGCTTTCTTT	CASSRRGLEAFF
NA	TRBV5-1	NA	TRBJ1-2	TGCGCCAGCAGCTTGGGAGGCCTTGTCGGCTACACCTTC	CASSLGGLVGYTF
TRBD1	TRBV9	NA	TRBJ2-1	TGTGCCAGCAGCTTAACCGGGACAGCGCCAGGGGAGCAGTTCTTC	CASSLTGTAPGEQFF
NA	TRBV19	few	TRBJ2-1	TGTGCCAGTAGTATAGAGGCTCGCCAATCCTACAATGAGCAGTTCTTC	CASSIEARQSYNEQFF
TRBD1	TRBV30	NA	TRBJ1-1	TGTGCCTGGAGTGTACAGGGGGCCACTGAAGCTTTCTTT	CAWSVQGATEAFF
TRBD2	TRBV7-2	NA	TRBJ2-7	TGTGCCAGCAGTCGACCGGGAGGATTTTCGGAGCAGTACTTC	CASSRPGGFSEQYF
NA	TRBV30	few	TRBJ1-1	TGTGCCTGGTCTCGTCAGGAGAACACTGAAGCTTTCTTT	CAWSRQENTEAFF
TRBD1	TRBV6-6	NA	TRBJ2-5	TGTGCCAGCAGTTACTATGGGACAGGGGGCGAAGAGACCCAGTACTTC	CASSYYGTGGEETQYF
TRBD1	TRBV4-3	NA	TRBJ2-7	TGCGCCAGCAGCCATTCCTGGACAGGCGAAACCTACGAGCAGTACTTC	CASSHSWTGETYEQYF
TRBD1	TRBV19	NA	TRBJ2-1	TGTGCCAGTAGTGAGACAGGGCCGAGCTCCTACAATGAGCAGTTCTTC	CASSETGPSSYNEQFF
NA	TRBV7-8	NA	TRBJ1-1	TGTGCCAGCAGCCAGACTACAGGGATGGTAGGCACTGAAGCTTTCTTT	CASSQTTGMVGTEAFF
TRBD1	TRBV7-9	few	TRBJ2-6	TGTGCCAGCAGCCGGACAGGGGCTGGGGCCAACGTCCTGACTTTC	CASSRTGAGANVLTF
NA	TRBV6-5	once	TRBJ2-2	TGTGCCAGCACCCAGGGCGGACAGAGCACCGGGGAGCTGTTTTTT	CASTQGGQSTGELFF
NA	TRBV5-6	NA	TRBJ2-3	TGTGCCAGCAGCTTGGCCCGACCTTTAAGCACAGATACGCAGTATTTT	CASSLARPLSTDTQYF
NA	TRBV27	NA	TRBJ2-1	TGTGCCAGCAGTCGTATCTTAGCAGGGGCCTACAATGAGCAGTTCTTC	CASSRILAGAYNEQFF
NA	TRBV9	NA	TRBJ1-5	TGTGCCAGCAGCGTAGGGGGGAACAGCAATCAGCCCCAGCATTTT	CASSVGGNSNQPQHF
TRBD1	TRBV12-5	NA	TRBJ1-4	TGTGCTAGTGGTTTGGTACGCCAGGGGGCAACTAATGAAAAACTGTTTTTT	CASGLVRQGATNEKLFF
TRBD1	TRBV6-6	NA	TRBJ2-1	TGTGCCAGCAGTTTCCCGGGACAGGGGGCGGATGAGCAGTTCTTC	CASSFPGQGADEQFF
TRBD1	TRBV9	NA	TRBJ1-1	TGTGCCAGCAGCGTTGCAGGGGGAACCTTGAACACTGAAGCTTTCTTT	CASSVAGGTLNTEAFF
NA	TRBV19	NA	TRBJ1-4	TGTGCCAGTAGTACCCCGGACAGTGAAAAACTGTTTTTT	CASSTPDSEKLFF
NA	TRBV5-8	NA	TRBJ1-2	TGTGCCAGCAGCTTGACGGGGGCGCTTAGCAATGGCTACACCTTC	CASSLTGALSNGYTF
NA	TRBV10-3	NA	TRBJ2-1	TGTGCCATCAGTGAACGGGGCCCGAATGAGCAGTTCTTC	CAISERGPNEQFF
NA	TRBV10-1	few	TRBJ2-4	TGCGCCGGATGGGAGGAGGGAAGGAGAAACATTCAGTACTTC	CAGWEEGRRNIQYF
TRBD1	TRBV29-1	NA	TRBJ1-6	TGCAGCGTTGGAGACAGGGATTCACCCCTCCACTTT	CSVGDRDSPLHF
NA	TRBV11-3	few	TRBJ1-1	TGTGCCAGCAGCTTATGGGGAACGATCAGGGGAGGAGTGGAGGCTTTCTTT	CASSLWGTIRGGVEAFF
NA	TRBV6-1	NA	TRBJ1-4	TGTGCCAGCAGTGTTGGAGCTTCGGATGAAAAACTGTTTTTT	CASSVGASDEKLFF
NA	TRBV19	NA	TRBJ2-7	TGTGCCAGCTCTGTCCCGGGACGGACCTCCTACGAGCAGTACTTC	CASSVPGRTSYEQYF